These T cell receptor beta chains were read from a single sample in a study of blood T cell repertoires in COVID-19. Some clones are missing from TCRdb's copy, which holds only in-frame ones; the method was immunoSEQ multiplex PCR. The profile shows just over 75,000 clones, 87% of them singletons. Sequencing used peripheral blood. These receptors were obtained from a woman older than 75 with active or convalescent COVID-19. Each CDR3 is given with its conserved first and last residue. D genes are given only for firm matches.

CDR3 DNA	CDR3 protein	V gene	J gene	D gene
TGTGCCAGTACTATGAGACTAGCGGGAGACACCGGGGAGCTGTTTTTT	CASTMRLAGDTGELFF	TRBV19	TRBJ2-2	TRBD2
TGTGCCAGCAGTGAACTTCGGTTAGAGGAGCAGTACTTC	CASSELRLEEQYF	TRBV2	TRBJ2-7	.
TGTGCCAGCAGCCAAGCGGACAGGAGAGATGGCTACACCTTC	CASSQADRRDGYTF	TRBV7-2	TRBJ1-2	TRBD1
TGTGCCAGCTCACCAGCGACAGGGGGAGATACGCAGTATTTT	CASSPATGGDTQYF	TRBV18	TRBJ2-3	TRBD1
TGTGCCAGCAGTCAGCCCGGGGGGACAGATACGCAGTATTTT	CASSQPGGTDTQYF	TRBV6-2/TRBV6-3	TRBJ2-3	TRBD2
TGTGCCAGTAGTACCGGGGCGGGGTGGACTGGGAGGGGTGAGCAGTTCTTC	CASSTGAGWTGRGEQFF	TRBV19	TRBJ2-1	TRBD2
TGTGCCAGCAGCTTAGCATTGGGACTGGGGGAGACCCAGTACTTC	CASSLALGLGETQYF	TRBV7-9	TRBJ2-5	.
TGTGCCAGCAGCCTAGGGGGACAGGGGATCGATGAGCAGTTCTTC	CASSLGGQGIDEQFF	TRBV7-3	TRBJ2-1	TRBD1
TGCGCCAGCAGTCAATCAGCGGTCCGCACTAACTATGGCTACACCTTC	CASSQSAVRTNYGYTF	TRBV23-1	TRBJ1-2	.
TGTGCCAGCTCACTGACAGGGGGCGCCGATAACTATGGCTACACCTTC	CASSLTGGADNYGYTF	TRBV18	TRBJ1-2	TRBD1